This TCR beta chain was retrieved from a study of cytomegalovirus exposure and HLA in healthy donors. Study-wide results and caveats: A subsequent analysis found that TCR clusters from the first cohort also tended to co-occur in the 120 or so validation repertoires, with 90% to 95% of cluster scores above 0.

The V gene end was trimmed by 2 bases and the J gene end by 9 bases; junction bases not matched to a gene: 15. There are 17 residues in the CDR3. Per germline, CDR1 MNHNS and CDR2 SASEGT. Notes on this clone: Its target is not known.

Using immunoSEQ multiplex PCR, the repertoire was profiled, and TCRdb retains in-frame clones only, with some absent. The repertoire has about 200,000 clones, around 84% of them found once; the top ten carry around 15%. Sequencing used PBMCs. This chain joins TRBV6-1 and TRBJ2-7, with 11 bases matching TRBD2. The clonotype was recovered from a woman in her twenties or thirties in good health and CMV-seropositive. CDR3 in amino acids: CASSERELAGDNQVQYF. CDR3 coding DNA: TGTGCCAGCAGTGAAAGGGAACTAGCGGGAGATAACCAAGTGCAGTACTTC.